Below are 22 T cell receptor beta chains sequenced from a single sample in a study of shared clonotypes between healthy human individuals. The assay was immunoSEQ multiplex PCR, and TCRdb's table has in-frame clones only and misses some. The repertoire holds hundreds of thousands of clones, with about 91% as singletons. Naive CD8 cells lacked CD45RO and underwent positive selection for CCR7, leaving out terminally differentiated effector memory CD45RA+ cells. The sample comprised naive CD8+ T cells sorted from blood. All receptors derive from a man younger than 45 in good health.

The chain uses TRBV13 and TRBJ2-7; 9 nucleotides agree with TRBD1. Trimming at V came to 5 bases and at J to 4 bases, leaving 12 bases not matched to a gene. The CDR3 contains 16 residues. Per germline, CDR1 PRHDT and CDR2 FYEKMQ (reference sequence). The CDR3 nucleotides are TGTGCCAGCAGCCCCTCAACCGGGACAGGGTCTTACGAGCAGTACTTC. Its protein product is CASSPSTGTGSYEQYF.

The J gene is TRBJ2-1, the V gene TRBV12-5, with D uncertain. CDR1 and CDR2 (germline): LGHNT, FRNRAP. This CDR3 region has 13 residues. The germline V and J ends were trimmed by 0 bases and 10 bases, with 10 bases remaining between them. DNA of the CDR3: TGTGCTAGTGGTTTGGTACTGGGGTGGGAGCAGTTCTTC. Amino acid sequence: CASGLVLGWEQFF.

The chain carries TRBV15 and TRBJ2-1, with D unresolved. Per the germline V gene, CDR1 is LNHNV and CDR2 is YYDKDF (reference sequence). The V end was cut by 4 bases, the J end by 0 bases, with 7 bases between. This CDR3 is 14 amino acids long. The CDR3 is CATSTTSSYNEQFF. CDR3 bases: TGTGCCACCAGCACTACCAGCTCCTACAATGAGCAGTTCTTC.

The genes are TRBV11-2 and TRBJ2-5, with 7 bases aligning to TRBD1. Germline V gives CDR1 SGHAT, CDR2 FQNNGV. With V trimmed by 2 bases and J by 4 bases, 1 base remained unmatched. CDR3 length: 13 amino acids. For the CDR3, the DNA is TGTGCCAGCAGCTTATGGACAGGAGAGACCCAGTACTTC. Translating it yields CASSLWTGETQYF.

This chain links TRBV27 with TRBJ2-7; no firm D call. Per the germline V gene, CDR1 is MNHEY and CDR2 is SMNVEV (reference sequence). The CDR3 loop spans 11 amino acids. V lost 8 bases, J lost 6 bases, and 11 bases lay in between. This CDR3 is CASGVGTEQYF. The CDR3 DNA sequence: TGTGCCAGCGGAGTAGGAACCGAGCAGTACTTC.

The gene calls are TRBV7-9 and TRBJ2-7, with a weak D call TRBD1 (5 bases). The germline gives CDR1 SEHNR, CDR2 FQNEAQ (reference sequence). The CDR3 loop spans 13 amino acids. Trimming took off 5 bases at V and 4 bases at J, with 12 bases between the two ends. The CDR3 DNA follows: TGTGCCAGCAGCCCGGCGGACATGTACGAGCAGTACTTC. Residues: CASSPADMYEQYF.

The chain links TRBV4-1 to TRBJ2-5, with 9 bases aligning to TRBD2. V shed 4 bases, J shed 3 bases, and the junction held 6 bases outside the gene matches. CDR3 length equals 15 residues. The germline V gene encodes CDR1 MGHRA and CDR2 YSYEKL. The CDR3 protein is CASSLRIAGEETQYF. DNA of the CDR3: TGCGCCAGCAGCCTTCGGATAGCGGGAGAAGAGACCCAGTACTTC.

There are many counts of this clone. The CDR3 reads CASNDPGQGLGDTQYF. In DNA form, the CDR3 reads TGTGCCAGCAACGATCCGGGACAGGGTTTGGGAGATACGCAGTATTTT. The V gene is TRBV5-8, the J gene TRBJ2-3, with 9 bases fitting TRBD1. The V gene's germline CDR1 is SGHTS and CDR2 YDEGEE. V shed 6 bases, J shed 5 bases, and the junction held 13 bases outside the gene matches. The CDR3 totals 16 residues.

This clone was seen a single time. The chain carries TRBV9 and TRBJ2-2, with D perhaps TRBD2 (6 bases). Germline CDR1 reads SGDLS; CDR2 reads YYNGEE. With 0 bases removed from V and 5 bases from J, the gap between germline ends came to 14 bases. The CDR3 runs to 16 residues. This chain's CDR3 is CASSVGGRDQTGELFF. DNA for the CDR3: TGTGCCAGCAGCGTAGGCGGGCGGGATCAAACCGGGGAGCTGTTTTTT.

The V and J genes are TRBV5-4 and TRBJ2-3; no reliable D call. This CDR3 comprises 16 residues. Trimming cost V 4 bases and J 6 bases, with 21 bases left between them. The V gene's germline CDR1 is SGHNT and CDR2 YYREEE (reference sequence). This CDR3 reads CASSRLTDKLQDTQYF. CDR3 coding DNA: TGTGCCAGCAGCCGCCTCACTGACAAGCTGCAGGATACGCAGTATTTT.

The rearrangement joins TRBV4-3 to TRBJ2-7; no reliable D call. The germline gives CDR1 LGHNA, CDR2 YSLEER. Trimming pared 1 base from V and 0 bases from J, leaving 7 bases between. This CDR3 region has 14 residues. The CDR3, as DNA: TGCGCCAGCAGCCAAGTTGGTCGCTCCTACGAGCAGTACTTC. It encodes CASSQVGRSYEQYF.

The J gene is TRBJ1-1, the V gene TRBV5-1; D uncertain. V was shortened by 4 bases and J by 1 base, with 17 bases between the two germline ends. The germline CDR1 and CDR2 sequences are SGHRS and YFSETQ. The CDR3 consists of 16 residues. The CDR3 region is CASSPLGGSRNTEAFF. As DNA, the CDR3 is TGCGCCAGCAGCCCCTTAGGAGGGAGTCGGAACACTGAAGCTTTCTTT.

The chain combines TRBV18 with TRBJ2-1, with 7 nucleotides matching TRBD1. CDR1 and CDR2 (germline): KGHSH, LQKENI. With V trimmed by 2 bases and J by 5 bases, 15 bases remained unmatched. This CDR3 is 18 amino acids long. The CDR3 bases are TGTGCCAGCTCACCATATGTGATTCTGGGACAGAAGGACAATGAGCAGTTCTTC. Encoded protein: CASSPYVILGQKDNEQFF.

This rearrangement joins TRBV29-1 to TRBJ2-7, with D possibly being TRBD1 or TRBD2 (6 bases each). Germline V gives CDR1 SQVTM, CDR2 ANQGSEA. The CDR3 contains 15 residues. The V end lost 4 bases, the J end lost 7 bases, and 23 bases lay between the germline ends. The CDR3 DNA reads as TGCAGCGTTGCGGAGGGGGGTGCGGCTCCCTTTGAGCAGTACTTC. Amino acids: CSVAEGGAAPFEQYF.

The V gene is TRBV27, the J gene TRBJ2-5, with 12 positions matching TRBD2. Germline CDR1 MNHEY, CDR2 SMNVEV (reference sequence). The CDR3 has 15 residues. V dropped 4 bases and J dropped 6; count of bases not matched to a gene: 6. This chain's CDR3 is CASSSPTSGSKTQYF. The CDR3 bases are TGTGCCAGCAGTTCGCCGACTAGCGGGAGTAAGACCCAGTACTTC.

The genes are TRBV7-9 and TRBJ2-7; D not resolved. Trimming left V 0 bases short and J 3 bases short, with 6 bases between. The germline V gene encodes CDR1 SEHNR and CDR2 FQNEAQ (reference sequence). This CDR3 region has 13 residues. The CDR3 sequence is CASSLANLYEQYF. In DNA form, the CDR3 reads TGTGCCAGCAGCTTAGCAAACCTCTACGAGCAGTACTTC.

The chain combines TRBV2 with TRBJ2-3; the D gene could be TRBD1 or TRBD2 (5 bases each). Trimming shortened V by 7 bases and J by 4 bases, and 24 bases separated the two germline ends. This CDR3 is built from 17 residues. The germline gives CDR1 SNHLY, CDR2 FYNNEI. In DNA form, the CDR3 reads TGTGCCAGCACTATGCTGGTTGGGGGTGGGGACGCAGATACGCAGTATTTT. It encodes CASTMLVGGGDADTQYF.

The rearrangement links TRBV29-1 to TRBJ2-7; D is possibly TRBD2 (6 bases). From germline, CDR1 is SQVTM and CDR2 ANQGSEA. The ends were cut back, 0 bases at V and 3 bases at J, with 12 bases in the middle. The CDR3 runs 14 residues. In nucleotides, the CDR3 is TGCAGCGTTGAAGATCGGGAGTTGAACTACGAGCAGTACTTC. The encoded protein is CSVEDRELNYEQYF.

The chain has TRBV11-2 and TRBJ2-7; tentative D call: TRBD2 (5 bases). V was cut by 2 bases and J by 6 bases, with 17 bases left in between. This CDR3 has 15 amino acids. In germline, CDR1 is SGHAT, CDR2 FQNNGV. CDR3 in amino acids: CASSLYPFLTSEQYF. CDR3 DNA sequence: TGTGCCAGCAGCTTATATCCATTCTTAACTAGCGAGCAGTACTTC.

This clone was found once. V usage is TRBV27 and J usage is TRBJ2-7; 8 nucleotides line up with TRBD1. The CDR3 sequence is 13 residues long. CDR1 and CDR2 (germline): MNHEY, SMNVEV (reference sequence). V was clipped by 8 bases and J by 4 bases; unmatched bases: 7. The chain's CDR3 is CASGTRGPYEQYF. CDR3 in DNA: TGTGCCAGCGGAACCAGGGGGCCGTACGAGCAGTACTTC.

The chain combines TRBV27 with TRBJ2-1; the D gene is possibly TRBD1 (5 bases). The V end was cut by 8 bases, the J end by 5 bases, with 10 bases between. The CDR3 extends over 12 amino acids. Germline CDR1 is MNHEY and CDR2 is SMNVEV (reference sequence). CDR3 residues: CASRQRNNEQFF. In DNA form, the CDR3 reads TGTGCCAGCCGACAGAGAAACAATGAGCAGTTCTTC.

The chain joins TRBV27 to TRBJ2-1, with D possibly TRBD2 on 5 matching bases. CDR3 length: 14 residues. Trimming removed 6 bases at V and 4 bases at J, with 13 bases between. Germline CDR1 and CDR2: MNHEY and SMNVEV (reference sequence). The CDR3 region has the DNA TGTGCCAGCAGCACGTGGACTGCTTACAATGAGCAGTTCTTC. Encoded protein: CASSTWTAYNEQFF.